Below are 2 T cell receptor beta chains sequenced from a single sample in a study of blood T cells in healthy people across ages. PCR was performed a second time for about 7 to 12 cycles using a sample-barcoded 5' primer and a J-beta primer mix. TCRdb re-called the 5' RACE reads with MiXCR, one entry per CDR3 protein. The repertoire holds 600,000 to 1,000,000 distinct CDR3 sequences, with roughly 25% as singletons. These same data were also listed under a study on T cells of mothers and their children.

The sample comprised blood. The receptor set was obtained from a boy younger than 18 in good health.

The chain is built from TRBV7-9 and TRBJ2-5; a weak D match, TRBD2 (5 bases). Germline V gives CDR1 SEHNR, CDR2 FQNEAQ (reference sequence). The CDR3 has 14 amino acids. The V end was cut by 5 bases, the J end by 1 base, with 11 bases between. The CDR3 spells CASSTAAGQETQYF. The CDR3 nucleotides read TGTGCCAGCAGCACAGCGGCAGGCCAAGAGACCCAGTACTTC.

This clonotype was counted a few times. This chain links TRBV3-1 with TRBJ1-6; tentative D call: TRBD1 (6 bases). CDR1 is LGHDT and CDR2 is YNNKEL in the germline V gene (reference sequence). CDR3 length equals 12 residues. V was clipped by 4 bases and J by 13 bases, with 11 bases between them. The CDR3: CASSPRDTPLHF. CDR3 nucleotide sequence: TGTGCCAGCAGCCCGCGGGACACTCCCCTCCACTTT.